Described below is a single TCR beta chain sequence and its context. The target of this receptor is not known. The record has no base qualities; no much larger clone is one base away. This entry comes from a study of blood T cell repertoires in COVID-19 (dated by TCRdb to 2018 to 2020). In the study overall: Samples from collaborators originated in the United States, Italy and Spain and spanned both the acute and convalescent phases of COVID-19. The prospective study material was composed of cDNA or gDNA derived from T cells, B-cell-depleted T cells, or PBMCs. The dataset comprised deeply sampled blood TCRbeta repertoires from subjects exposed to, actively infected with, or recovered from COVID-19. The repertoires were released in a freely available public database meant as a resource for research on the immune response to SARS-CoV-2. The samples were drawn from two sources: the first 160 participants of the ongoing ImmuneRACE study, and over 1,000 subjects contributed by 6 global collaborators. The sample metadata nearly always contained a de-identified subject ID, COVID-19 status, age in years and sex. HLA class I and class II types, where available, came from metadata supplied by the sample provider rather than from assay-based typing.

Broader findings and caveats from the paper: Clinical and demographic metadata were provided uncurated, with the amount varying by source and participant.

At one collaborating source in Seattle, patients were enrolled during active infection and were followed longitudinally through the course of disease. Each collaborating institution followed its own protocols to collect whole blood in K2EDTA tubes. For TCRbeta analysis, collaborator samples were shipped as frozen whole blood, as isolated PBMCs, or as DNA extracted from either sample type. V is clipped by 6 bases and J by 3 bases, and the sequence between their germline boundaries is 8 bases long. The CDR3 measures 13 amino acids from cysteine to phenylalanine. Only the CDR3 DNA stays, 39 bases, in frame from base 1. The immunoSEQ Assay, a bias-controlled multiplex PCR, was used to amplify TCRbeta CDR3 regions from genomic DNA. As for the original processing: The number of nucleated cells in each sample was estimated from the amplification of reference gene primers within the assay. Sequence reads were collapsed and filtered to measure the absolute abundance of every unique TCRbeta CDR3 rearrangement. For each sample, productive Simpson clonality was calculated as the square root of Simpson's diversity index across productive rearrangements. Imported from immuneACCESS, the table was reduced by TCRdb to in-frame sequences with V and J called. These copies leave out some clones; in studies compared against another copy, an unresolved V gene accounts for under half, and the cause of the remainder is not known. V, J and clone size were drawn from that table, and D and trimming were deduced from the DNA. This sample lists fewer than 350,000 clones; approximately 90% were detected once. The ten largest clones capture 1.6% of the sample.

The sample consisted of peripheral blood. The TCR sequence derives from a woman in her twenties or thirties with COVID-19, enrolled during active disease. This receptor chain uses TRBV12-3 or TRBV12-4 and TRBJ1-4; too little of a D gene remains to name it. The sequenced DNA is TGTGCCAGCAGCTTTGTTGCTAATGAAAAACTGTTTTTT. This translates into CASSFVANEKLFF.